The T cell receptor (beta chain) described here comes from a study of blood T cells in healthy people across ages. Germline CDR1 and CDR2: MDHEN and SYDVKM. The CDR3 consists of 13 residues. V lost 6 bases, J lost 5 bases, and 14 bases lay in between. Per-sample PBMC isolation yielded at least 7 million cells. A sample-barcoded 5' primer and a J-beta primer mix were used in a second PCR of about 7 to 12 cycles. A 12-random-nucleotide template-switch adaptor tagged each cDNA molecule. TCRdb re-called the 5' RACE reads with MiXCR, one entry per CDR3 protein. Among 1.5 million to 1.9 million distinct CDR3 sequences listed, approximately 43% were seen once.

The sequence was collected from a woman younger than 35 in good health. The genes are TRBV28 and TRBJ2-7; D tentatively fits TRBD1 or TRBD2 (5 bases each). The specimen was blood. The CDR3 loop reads CASRPGAYNEQYF. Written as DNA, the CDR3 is TGTGCCAGCAGACCCGGGGCTTACAACGAGCAGTACTTC. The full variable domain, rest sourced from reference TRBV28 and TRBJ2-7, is DVKVTQSSRYLVKRTGEKVFLECVQDMDHENMFWYRQDPGLGLRLIYFSYDVKMKEKGDIPEGYSVSREKKERFSLILESASTNQTSMYLCASRPGAYNEQYFGPGTRLTVT.